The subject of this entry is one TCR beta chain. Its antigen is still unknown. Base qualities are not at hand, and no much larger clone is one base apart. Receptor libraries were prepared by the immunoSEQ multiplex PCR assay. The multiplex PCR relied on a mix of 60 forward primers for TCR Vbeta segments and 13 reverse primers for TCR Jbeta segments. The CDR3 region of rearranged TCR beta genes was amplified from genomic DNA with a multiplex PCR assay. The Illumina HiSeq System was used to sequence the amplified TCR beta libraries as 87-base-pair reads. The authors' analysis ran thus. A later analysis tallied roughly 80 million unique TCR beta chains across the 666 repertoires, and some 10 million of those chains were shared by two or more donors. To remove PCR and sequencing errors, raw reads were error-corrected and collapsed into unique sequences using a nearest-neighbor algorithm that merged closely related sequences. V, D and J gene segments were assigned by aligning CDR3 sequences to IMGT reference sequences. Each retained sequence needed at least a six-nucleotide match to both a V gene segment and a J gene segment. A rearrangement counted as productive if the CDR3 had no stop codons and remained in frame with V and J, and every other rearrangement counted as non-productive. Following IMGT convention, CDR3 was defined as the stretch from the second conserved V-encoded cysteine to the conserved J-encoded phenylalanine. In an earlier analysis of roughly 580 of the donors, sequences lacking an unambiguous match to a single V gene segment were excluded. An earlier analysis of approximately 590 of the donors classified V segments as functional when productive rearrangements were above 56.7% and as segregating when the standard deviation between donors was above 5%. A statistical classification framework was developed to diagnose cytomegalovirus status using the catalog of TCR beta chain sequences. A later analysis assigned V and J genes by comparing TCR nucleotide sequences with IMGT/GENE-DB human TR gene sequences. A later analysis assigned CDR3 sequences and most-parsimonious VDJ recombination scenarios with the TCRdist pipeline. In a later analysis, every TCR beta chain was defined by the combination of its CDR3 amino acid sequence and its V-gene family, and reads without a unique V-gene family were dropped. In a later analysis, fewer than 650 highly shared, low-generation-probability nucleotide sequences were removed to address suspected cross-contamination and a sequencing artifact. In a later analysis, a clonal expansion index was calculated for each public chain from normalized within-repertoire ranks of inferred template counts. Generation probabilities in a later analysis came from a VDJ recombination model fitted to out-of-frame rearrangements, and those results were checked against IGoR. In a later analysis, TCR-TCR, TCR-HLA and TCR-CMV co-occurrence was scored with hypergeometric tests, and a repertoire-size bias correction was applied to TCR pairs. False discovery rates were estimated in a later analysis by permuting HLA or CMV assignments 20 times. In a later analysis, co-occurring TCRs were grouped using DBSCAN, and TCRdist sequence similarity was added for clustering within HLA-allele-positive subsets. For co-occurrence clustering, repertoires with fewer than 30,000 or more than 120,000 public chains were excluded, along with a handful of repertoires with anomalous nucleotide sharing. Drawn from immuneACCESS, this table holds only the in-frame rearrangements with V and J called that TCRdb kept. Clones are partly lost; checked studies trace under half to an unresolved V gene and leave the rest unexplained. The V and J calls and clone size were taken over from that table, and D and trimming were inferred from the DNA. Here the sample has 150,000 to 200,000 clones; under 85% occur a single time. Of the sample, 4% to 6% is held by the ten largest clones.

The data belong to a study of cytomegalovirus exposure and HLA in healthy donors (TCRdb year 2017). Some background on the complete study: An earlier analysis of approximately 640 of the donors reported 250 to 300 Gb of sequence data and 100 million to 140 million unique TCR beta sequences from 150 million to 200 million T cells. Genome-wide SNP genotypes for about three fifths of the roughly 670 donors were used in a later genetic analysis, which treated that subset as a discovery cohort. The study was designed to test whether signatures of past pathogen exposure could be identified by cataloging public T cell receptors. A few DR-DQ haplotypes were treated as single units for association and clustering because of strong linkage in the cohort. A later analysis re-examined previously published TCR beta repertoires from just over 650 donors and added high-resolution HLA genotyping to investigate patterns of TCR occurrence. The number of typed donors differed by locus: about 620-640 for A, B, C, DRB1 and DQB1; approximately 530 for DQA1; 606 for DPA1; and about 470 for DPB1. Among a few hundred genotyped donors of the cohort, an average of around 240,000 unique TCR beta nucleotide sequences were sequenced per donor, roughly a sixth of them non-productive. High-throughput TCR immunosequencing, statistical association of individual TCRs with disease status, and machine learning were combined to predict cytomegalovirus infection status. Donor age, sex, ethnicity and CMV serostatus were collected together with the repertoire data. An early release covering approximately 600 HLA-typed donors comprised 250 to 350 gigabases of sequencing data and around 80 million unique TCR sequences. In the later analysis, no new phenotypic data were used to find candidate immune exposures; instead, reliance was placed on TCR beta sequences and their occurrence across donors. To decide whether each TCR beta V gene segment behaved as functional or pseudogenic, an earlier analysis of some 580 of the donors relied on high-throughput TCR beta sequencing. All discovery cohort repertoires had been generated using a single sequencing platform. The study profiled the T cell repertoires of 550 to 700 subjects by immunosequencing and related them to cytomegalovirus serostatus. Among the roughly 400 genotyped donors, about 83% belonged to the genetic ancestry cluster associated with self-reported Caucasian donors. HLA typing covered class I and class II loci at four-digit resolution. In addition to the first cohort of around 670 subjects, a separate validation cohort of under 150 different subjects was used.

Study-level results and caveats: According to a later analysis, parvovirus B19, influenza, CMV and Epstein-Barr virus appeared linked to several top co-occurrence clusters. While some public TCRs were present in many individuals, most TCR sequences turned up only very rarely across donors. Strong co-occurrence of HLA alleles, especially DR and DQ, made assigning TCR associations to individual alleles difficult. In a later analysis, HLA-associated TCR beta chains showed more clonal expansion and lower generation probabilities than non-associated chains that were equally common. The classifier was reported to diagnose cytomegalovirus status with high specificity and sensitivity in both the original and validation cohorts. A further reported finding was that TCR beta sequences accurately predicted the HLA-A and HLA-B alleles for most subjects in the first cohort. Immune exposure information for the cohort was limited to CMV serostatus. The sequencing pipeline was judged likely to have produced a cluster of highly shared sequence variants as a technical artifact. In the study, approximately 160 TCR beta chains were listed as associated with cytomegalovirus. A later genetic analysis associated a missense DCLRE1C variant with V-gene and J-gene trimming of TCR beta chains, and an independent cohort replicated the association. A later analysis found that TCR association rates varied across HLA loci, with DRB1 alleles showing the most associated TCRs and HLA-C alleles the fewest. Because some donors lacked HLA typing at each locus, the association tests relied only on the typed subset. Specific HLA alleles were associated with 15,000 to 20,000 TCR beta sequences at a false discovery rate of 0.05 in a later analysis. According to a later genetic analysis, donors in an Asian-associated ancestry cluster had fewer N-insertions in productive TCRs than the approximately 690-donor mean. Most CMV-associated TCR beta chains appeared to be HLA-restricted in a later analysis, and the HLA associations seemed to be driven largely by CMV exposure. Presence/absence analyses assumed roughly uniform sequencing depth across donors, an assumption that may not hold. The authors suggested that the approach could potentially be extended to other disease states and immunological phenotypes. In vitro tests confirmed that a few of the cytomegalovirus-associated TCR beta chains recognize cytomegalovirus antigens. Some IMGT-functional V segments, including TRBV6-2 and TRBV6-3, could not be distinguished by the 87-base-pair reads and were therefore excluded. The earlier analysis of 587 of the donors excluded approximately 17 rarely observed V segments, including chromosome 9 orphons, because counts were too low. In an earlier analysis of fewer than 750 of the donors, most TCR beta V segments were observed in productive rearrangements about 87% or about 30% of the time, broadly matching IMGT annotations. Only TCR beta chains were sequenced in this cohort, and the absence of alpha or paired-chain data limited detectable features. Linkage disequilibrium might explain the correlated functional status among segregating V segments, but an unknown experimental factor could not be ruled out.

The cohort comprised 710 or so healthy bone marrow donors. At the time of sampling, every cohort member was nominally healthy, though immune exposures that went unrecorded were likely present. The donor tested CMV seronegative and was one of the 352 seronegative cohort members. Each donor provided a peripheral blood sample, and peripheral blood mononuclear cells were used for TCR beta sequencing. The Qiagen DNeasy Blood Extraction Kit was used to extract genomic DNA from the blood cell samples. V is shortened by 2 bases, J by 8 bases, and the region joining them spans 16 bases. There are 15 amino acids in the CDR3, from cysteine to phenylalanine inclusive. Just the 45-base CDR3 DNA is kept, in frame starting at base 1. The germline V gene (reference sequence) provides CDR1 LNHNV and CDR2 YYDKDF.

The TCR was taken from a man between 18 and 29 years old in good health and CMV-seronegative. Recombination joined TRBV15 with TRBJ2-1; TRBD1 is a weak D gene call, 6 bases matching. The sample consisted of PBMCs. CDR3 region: CATSRPGTYYDEQFF. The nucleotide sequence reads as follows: TGTGCCACCAGCAGACCAGGGACATATTATGATGAGCAGTTCTTC.